This T cell receptor beta chain was identified in a study of T cell changes during pregnancy in multiple sclerosis. Sequencing used immunoSEQ multiplex PCR; TCRdb keeps in-frame clones, though not all of them. The sample lists more than 45,000 clones, 92% occurring once. Germline V lookup: CDR1 KGHSH, CDR2 LQKENI. The CDR3 spans 14 residues. The ends lost 3 bases at V and 3 bases at J; junction bases unmatched: 4. The chain uses TRBV18 and TRBJ2-7; 8 nucleotides align to TRBD1. This clonotype originated in a female donor with multiple sclerosis, enrolled in a pregnancy study. The sample here was CD4+ T cells from peripheral blood mononuclear cells, taken in the second trimester of pregnancy. In DNA form, the CDR3 reads TGTGCCAGCTCACCCTTAGGACAGGGCTACGAGCAGTACTTC. Its translation is CASSPLGQGYEQYF.